This T cell receptor (beta chain) was sequenced in a study of T cells after yellow fever vaccination. Trimming removed 2 bases at V and 0 bases at J, with 19 bases between. Germline values: CDR1 MGHDK, CDR2 SYGVNS. The CDR3 totals 18 residues. As TCR cDNA was made by 5'RACE template switching, a universal primer site and UMIs were added. Each CDR3 protein gets one entry after TCRdb re-called the 5' RACE reads with MiXCR. The data show 500,000 to 550,000 distinct CDR3 sequences, less than 25% seen once. The material sequenced was PBMCs, taken approximately 22 days after the first yellow fever vaccination. The chain employs TRBV25-1 and TRBJ1-1; D not resolved. The origin of this receptor is a man between 18 and 29 years old who received the YFV17D yellow fever vaccine. The CDR3 DNA reads TGTGCCAGCAGTGAAGGCCTCGGATCCGACGGCATGAACACTGAAGCTTTCTTT. As protein: CASSEGLGSDGMNTEAFF.